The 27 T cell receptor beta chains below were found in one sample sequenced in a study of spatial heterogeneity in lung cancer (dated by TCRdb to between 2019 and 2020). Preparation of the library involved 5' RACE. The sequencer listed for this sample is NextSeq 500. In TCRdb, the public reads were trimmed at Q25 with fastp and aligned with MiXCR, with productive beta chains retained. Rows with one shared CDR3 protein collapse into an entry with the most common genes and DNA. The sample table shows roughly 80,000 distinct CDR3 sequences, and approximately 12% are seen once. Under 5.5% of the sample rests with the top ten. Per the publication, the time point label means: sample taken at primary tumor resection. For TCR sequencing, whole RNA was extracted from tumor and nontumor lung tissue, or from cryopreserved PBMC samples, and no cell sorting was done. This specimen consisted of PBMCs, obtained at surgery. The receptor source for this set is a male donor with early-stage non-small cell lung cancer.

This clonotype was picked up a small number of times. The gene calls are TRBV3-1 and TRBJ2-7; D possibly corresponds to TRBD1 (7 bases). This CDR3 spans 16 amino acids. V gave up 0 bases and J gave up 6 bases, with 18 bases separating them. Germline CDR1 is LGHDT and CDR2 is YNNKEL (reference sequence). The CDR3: CASSQDSRGSEGEQYF. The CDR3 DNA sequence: TGTGCCAGCAGCCAAGACAGCAGGGGGTCGGAGGGCGAGCAGTACTTC.

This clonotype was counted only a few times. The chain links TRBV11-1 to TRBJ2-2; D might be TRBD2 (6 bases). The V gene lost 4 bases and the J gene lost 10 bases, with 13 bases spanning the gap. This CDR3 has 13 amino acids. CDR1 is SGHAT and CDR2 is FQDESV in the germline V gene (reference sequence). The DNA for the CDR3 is TGTGCCAGCAGCTACGGACCGGGAGAGGAGCTGTTTTTT. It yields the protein CASSYGPGEELFF. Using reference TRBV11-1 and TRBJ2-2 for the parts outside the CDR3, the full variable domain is EAEVAQSPRYKITEKSQAVAFWCDPISGHATLYWYRQILGQGPELLVQFQDESVVDDSQLPKDRFSAERLKGVDSTLKIQPAELGDSAMYLCASSYGPGEELFFGEGSRLTVL.

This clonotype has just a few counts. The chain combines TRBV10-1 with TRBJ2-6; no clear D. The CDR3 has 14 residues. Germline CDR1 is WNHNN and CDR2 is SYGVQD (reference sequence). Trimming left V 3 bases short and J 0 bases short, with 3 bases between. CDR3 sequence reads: CASSEGSGANVLTF. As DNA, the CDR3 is TGCGCCAGCAGTGAAGGCTCTGGGGCCAACGTCCTGACTTTC.

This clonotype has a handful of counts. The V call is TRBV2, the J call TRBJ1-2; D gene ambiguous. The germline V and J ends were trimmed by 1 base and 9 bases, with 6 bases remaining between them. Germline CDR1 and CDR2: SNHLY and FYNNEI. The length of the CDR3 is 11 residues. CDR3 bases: TGTGCCAGCAGTGAAGGACCTAGCTACACCTTC. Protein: CASSEGPSYTF.

The CDR3 protein is CASSLAGGSTDTQYF. CDR3 sequence (DNA): TGCGCCAGCAGCTTGGCCGGCGGGAGCACAGATACGCAGTATTTT. The V and J genes are TRBV5-1 and TRBJ2-3, with a tentative D call TRBD2 (5 bases). In germline, CDR1 is SGHRS, CDR2 YFSETQ. Trimming cost V 0 bases and J 0 bases, with 8 bases left between them. The length of the CDR3 is 15 residues.

CDR3 coding DNA: TGCGCCAGCAGCTTGAGGCCCGATACCGCAGACAATGAGCAGTTCTTC. Its translation: CASSLRPDTADNEQFF. This chain uses TRBV5-1 with TRBJ2-1; D is ambiguous. Germline CDR1 and CDR2: SGHRS and YFSETQ. The CDR3 is 16 amino acids. V lost 1 base and J 5 bases, leaving 16 bases between the germline ends.

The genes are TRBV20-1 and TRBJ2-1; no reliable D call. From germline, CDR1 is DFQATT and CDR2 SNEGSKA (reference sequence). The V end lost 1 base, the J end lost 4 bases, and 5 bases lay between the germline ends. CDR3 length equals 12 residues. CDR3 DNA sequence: TGCAGTGCTAGAGGGGTTTACAATGAGCAGTTCTTC. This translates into CSARGVYNEQFF.

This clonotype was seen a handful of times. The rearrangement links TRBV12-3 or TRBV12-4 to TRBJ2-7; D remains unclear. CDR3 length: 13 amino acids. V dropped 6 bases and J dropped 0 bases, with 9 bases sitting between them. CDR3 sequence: CASSLPPSYEQYF. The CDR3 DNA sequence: TGTGCCAGCAGCCTCCCCCCCTCCTACGAGCAGTACTTC.

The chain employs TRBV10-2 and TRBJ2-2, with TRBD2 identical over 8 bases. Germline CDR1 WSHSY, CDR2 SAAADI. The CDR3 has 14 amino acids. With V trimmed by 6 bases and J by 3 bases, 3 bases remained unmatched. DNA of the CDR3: TGCGCCAGCAGCCTAGCGGGCCACACCGGGGAGCTGTTTTTT. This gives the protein CASSLAGHTGELFF.

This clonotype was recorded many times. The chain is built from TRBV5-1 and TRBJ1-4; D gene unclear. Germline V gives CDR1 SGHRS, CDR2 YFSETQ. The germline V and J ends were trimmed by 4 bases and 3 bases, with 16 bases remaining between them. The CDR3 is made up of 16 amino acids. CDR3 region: CASSQDPGNPNEKLFF. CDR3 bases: TGCGCCAGCAGCCAAGACCCGGGGAACCCTAATGAAAAACTGTTTTTT. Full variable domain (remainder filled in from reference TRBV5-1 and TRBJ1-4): KAGVTQTPRYLIKTRGQQVTLSCSPISGHRSVSWYQQTPGQGLQFLFEYFSETQRNKGNFPGRFSGRQFSNSRSEMNVSTLELGDSALYLCASSQDPGNPNEKLFFGSGTQLSVL.

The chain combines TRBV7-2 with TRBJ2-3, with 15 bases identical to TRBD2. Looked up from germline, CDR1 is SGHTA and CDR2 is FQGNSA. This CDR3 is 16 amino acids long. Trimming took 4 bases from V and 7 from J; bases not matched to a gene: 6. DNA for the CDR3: TGTGCCAGCAGCTCCGGACTAGCGGGAGGGCCAAATACGCAGTATTTT. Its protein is CASSSGLAGGPNTQYF.

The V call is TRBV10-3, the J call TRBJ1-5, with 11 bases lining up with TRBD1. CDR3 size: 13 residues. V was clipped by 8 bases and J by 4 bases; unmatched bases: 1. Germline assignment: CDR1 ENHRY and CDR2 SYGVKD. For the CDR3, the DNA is TGTGCCATCGGGACAGGGGGTAATCAGCCCCAGCATTTT. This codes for CAIGTGGNQPQHF.

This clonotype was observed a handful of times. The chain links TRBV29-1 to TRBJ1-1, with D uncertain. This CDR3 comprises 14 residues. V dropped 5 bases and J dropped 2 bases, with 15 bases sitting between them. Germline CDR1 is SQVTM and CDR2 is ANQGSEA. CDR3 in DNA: TGCAGCGTTCTGCTTGGACCGAGAAACACTGAAGCTTTCTTT. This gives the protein CSVLLGPRNTEAFF.

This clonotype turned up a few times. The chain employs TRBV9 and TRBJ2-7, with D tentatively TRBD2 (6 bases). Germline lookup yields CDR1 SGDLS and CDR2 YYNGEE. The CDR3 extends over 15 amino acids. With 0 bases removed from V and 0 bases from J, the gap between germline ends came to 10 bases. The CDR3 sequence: CASSVGGDPSYEQYF. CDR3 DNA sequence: TGTGCCAGCAGCGTAGGGGGGGACCCCTCCTACGAGCAGTACTTC. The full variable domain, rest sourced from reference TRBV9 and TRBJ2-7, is DSGVTQTPKHLITATGQRVTLRCSPRSGDLSVYWYQQSLDQGLQFLIQYYNGEERAKGNILERFSAQQFPDLHSELNLSSLELGDSALYFCASSVGGDPSYEQYFGPGTRLTVT.

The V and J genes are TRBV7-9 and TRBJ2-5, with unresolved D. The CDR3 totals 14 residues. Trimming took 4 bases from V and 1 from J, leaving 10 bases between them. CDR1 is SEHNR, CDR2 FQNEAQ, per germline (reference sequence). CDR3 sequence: CASSSGSFQETQYF. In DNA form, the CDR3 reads TGTGCCAGCAGCTCTGGGTCGTTCCAAGAGACCCAGTACTTC.

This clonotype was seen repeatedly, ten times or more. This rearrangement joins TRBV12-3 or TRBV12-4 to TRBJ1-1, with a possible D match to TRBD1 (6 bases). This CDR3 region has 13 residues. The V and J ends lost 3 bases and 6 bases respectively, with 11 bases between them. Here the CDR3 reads CASSLGGMAEAFF. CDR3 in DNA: TGTGCCAGCAGTTTGGGGGGCATGGCTGAAGCTTTCTTT.

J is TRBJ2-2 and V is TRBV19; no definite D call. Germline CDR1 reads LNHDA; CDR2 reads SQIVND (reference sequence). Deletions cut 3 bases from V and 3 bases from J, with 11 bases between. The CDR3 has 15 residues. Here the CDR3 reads CASSIIQDYTGELFF. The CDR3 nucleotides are TGTGCCAGTAGTATTATACAAGACTACACCGGGGAGCTGTTTTTT. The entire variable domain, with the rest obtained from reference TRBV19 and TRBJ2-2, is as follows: DGGITQSPKYLFRKEGQNVTLSCEQNLNHDAMYWYRQDPGQGLRLIYYSQIVNDFQKGDIAEGYSVSREKKESFPLTVTSAQKNPTAFYLCASSIIQDYTGELFFGEGSRLTVL.

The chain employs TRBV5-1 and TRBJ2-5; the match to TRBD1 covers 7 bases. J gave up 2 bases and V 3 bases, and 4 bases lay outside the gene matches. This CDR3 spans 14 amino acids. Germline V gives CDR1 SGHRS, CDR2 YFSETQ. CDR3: CASSSTGNQETQYF. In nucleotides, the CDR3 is TGCGCCAGCAGCTCGACAGGGAATCAAGAGACCCAGTACTTC.

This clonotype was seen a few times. The CDR3 DNA reads as TGTGCCAGTAGTATCGGCCGTACCTACGAGCAGTACTTC. Translated: CASSIGRTYEQYF. This chain links TRBV19 with TRBJ2-7; D remains unclear. Germline-derived CDR1 and CDR2 are LNHDA and SQIVND (reference sequence). The CDR3 runs to 13 residues. Trimming shortened V by 3 bases and J by 2 bases, and 8 bases separated the two germline ends.

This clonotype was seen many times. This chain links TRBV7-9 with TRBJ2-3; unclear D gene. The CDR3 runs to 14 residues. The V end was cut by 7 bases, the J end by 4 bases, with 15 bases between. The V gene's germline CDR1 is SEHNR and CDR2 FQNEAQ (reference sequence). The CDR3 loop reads CASTREVDSDTQYF. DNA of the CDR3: TGTGCCAGCACCCGAGAAGTGGATTCAGATACGCAGTATTTT.

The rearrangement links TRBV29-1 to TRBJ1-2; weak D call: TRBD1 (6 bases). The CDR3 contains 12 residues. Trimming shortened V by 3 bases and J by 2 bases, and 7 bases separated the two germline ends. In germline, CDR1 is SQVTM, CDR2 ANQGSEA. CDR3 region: CSVDGTNYGYTF. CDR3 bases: TGCAGCGTTGATGGGACAAACTATGGCTACACCTTC.

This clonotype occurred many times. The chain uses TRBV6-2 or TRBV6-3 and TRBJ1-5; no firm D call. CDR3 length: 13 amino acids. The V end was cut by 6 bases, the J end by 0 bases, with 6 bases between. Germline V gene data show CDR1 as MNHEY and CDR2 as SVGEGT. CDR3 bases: TGTGCCAGCAGATCCTTTAGCAATCAGCCCCAGCATTTT. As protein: CASRSFSNQPQHF.

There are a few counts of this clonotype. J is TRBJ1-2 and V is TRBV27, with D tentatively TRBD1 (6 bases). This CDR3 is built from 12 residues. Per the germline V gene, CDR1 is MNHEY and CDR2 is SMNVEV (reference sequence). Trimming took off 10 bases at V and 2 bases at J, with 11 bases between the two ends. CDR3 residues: CATHRVNYGYTF. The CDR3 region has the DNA TGTGCCACTCACAGGGTGAACTATGGCTACACCTTC.

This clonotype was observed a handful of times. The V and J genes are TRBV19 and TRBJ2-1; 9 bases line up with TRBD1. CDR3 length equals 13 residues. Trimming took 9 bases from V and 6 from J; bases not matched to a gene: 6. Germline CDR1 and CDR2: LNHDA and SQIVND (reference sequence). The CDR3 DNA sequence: TGTGCCAGCGGGACAGGGTTGGGCAATGAGCAGTTCTTC. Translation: CASGTGLGNEQFF.

Here the CDR3 DNA reads TGTGCCAGCAGTGAAGGGACAGGAGCCTATGGCTACACCTTC. The encoded protein is CASSEGTGAYGYTF. The chain uses TRBV2 and TRBJ1-2; 7 nucleotides align to TRBD1. The CDR3 runs to 14 residues. The germline CDR1 and CDR2 sequences are SNHLY and FYNNEI. The V segment lost 1 base and the J segment 4 bases; nucleotides outside the gene matches: 3. Full variable domain (remainder filled in from reference TRBV2 and TRBJ1-2): EPEVTQTPSHQVTQMGQEVILRCVPISNHLYFYWYRQILGQKVEFLVSFYNNEISEKSEIFDDQFSVERPDGSNFTLKIRSTKLEDSAMYFCASSEGTGAYGYTFGSGTRLTVV.

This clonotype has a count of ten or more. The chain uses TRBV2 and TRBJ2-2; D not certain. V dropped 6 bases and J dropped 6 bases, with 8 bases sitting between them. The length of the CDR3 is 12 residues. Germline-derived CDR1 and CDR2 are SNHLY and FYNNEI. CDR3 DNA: TGTGCCAGCAGGGACCCGGCCGGGGAGCTGTTTTTT. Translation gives CASRDPAGELFF.

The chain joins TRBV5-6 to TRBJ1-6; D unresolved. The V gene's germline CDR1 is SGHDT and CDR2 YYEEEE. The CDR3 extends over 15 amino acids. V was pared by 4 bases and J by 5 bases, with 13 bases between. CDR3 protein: CASSLRTSNNSPLHF. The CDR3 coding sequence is TGTGCCAGCAGCCTAAGAACGTCCAATAATTCACCCCTCCACTTT. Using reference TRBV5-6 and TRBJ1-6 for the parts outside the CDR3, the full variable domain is DAGVTQSPTHLIKTRGQQVTLRCSPKSGHDTVSWYQQALGQGPQFIFQYYEEEERQRGNFPDRFSGHQFPNYSSELNVNALLLGDSALYLCASSLRTSNNSPLHFGNGTRLTVT.